These T cell receptor beta chains were read from a single sample in a study of cytomegalovirus exposure and HLA in healthy donors. Method: immunoSEQ multiplex PCR; TCRdb's copy keeps in-frame clones and lacks some. The sample yields about 150,000 clones, 80% seen once. Sequencing input: PBMCs. The receptor set was obtained from a woman aged 40 to 55 in good health and CMV-seropositive. Each CDR3 is given with its conserved first and last residue. The order of the fields is CDR3 protein, CDR3 DNA, clone size, V gene, D gene, J gene. A D gene is named only where the DNA matches it firmly. Clone sizes are given selectively: once, few, many, or a class where the clone is expanded.

CDR3: CASSMPSGSVNEQFF; DNA: TGTGCCAGTAGTATGCCTAGCGGGAGTGTTAATGAGCAGTTCTTC; size: NA; V: TRBV19; D: TRBD2; J: TRBJ2-1
CDR3: CASSSGQFLDEQFF; DNA: TGTGCCAGTAGTAGCGGACAGTTTTTAGATGAGCAGTTCTTC; size: NA; V: TRBV19; D: NA; J: TRBJ2-1
CDR3: CASSQDLRLTETQYF; DNA: TGTGCCAGCAGCCAAGATCTGAGGTTAACAGAGACCCAGTACTTC; size: once; V: TRBV14; D: NA; J: TRBJ2-5
CDR3: CASSLTGSNTEAFF; DNA: TGTGCCAGCAGCCTGACAGGGTCGAACACTGAAGCTTTCTTT; size: NA; V: TRBV6-1; D: TRBD1; J: TRBJ1-1
CDR3: CASSRTSGRSNEQYF; DNA: TGTGCCAGCAGCCGGACTAGCGGGAGGAGCAACGAGCAGTACTTC; size: NA; V: TRBV11-2; D: TRBD2; J: TRBJ2-7
CDR3: CASTRQDSYEQYF; DNA: TGTGCCAGCACCCGACAAGATAGCTACGAGCAGTACTTC; size: once; V: TRBV2; D: NA; J: TRBJ2-7
CDR3: CASSPPAGAVDEQYF; DNA: TGTGCCAGCTCACCACCGGCGGGAGCGGTTGACGAGCAGTACTTC; size: NA; V: TRBV18; D: TRBD2; J: TRBJ2-7
CDR3: CASGLAGGFPGELFF; DNA: TGTGCCAGCGGACTGGCGGGGGGTTTCCCCGGGGAGCTGTTTTTT; size: NA; V: TRBV25-1; D: TRBD2; J: TRBJ2-2
CDR3: CASRGTGKKNEQYF; DNA: TGTGCCAGCAGAGGTACGGGAAAAAAGAACGAGCAGTACTTC; size: once; V: TRBV7-9; D: NA; J: TRBJ2-7
CDR3: CASLGDTPYEQYF; DNA: TGTGCCAGCCTTGGGGACACCCCCTACGAGCAGTACTTC; size: NA; V: TRBV9; D: NA; J: TRBJ2-7
CDR3: CASSPGGAYNEQFF; DNA: TGTGCCAGCAGTCCGGGGGGCGCCTACAATGAGCAGTTCTTC; size: many; V: TRBV6-5; D: NA; J: TRBJ2-1
CDR3: CASSSTGTGTGYTF; DNA: TGTGCCAGCAGCTCCACCGGGACAGGGACGGGCTACACCTTC; size: NA; V: TRBV7-8; D: TRBD1; J: TRBJ1-2
CDR3: CASSTEAGGAYEQYF; DNA: TGTGCCAGCAGTACCGAGGCGGGAGGGGCCTACGAGCAGTACTTC; size: NA; V: TRBV2; D: TRBD2; J: TRBJ2-7
CDR3: CASRTGGRETGELFF; DNA: TGTGCCAGCAGAACAGGGGGCAGAGAAACCGGGGAGCTGTTTTTT; size: NA; V: TRBV7-9; D: TRBD1; J: TRBJ2-2